The clone carrying this TCR beta chain showed up just a few times. Its antigen is unknown. The CDR3 loop spans 15 amino acids. Germline-derived CDR1 and CDR2 are SGDLS and YYNGEE. Trimming shortened V by 3 bases and J by 1 base, and 12 bases separated the two germline ends. The data derive from a study of T cells after yellow fever vaccination. General observations from the study: Boosting was followed by the reappearance of most primary-vaccination clones (roughly 95% CD4, around 90% CD8). The secondary response was weaker but peaked faster, day 5 versus 15. Repertoires sorted by FACS could include abundant clonotypes that are contaminants from the bulk population.

It was through 5'RACE template switching that TCR cDNA was made, with a universal primer site and UMIs added. TCRdb passed the 5' RACE reads through MiXCR, listing each CDR3 protein once. The table shows roughly 350,000 distinct CDR3 sequences, with 4.1% occurring only once. This receptor was identified in a man between 18 and 35 years old who received the YFV17D yellow fever vaccine. The specimen comprised PBMCs, sampled 5 days after the yellow fever booster vaccination. The V and J genes are TRBV9 and TRBJ2-3; D uncertain. CDR3 sequence: CASSAWPEGTDTQYF. CDR3 bases: TGTGCCAGCAGCGCGTGGCCCGAAGGCACAGATACGCAGTATTTT.